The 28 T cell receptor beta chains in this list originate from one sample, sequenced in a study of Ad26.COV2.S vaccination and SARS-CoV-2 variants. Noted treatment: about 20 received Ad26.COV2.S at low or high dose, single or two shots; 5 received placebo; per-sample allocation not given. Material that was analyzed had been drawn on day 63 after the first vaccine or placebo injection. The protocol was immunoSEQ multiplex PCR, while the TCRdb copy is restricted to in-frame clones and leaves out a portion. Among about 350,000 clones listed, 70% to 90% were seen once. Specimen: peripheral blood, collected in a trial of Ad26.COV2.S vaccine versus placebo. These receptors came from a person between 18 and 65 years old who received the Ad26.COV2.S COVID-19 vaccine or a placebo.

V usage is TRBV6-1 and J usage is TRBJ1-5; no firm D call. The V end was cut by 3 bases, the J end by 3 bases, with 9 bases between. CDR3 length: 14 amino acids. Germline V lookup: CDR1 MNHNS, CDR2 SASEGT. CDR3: CASSDSANNQPQHF. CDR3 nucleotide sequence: TGTGCCAGCAGTGATTCGGCGAACAATCAGCCCCAGCATTTT.

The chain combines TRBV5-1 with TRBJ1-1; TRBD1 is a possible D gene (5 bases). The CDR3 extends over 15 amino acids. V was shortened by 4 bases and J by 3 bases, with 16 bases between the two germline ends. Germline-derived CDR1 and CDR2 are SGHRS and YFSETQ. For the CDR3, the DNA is TGCGCCAGCAGCCCGGGGGGTGCTTGGGACACTGAAGCTTTCTTT. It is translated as CASSPGGAWDTEAFF. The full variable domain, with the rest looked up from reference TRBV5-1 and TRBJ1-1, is KAGVTQTPRYLIKTRGQQVTLSCSPISGHRSVSWYQQTPGQGLQFLFEYFSETQRNKGNFPGRFSGRQFSNSRSEMNVSTLELGDSALYLCASSPGGAWDTEAFFGQGTRLTVV.

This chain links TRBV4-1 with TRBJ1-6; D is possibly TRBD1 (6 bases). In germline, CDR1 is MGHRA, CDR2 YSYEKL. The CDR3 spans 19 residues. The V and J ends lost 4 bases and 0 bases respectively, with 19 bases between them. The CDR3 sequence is CASSPKAGQPTSYNSPLHF. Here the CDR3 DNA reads TGCGCCAGCAGCCCGAAGGCGGGACAACCTACCTCCTATAATTCACCCCTCCACTTT.

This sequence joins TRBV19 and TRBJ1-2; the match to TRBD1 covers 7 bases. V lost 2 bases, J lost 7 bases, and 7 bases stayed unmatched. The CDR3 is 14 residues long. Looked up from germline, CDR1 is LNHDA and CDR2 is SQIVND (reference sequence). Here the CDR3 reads CASSIRGQSVGYTF. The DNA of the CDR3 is TGTGCCAGTAGTATACGGGGACAGTCGGTTGGCTACACCTTC.

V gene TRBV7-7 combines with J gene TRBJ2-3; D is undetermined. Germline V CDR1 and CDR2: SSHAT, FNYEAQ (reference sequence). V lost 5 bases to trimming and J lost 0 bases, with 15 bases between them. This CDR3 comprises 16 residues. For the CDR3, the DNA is TGTGCCAGCAGCCCCCTGATCGACCCTAGCACAGATACGCAGTATTTT. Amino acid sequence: CASSPLIDPSTDTQYF.

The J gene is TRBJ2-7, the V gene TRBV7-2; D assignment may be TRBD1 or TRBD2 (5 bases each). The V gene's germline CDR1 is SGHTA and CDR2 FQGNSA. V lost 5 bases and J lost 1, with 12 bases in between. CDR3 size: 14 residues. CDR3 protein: CASSGLRGSYEQYF. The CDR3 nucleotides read TGTGCCAGCAGCGGACTGAGGGGTTCCTACGAGCAGTACTTC.

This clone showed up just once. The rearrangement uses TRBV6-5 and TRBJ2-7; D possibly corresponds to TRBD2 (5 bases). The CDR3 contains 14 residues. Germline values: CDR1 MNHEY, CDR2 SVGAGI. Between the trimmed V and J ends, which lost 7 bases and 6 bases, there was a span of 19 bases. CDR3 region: CASKLDTRRSEQYF. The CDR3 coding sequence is TGTGCCAGCAAGTTGGATACCAGGAGGTCCGAGCAGTACTTC.

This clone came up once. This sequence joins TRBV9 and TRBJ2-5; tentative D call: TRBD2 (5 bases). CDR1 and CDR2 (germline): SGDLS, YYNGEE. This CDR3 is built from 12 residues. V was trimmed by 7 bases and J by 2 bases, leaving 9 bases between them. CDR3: CASGRDQETQYF. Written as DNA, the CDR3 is TGTGCCAGCGGTCGGGATCAAGAGACCCAGTACTTC.

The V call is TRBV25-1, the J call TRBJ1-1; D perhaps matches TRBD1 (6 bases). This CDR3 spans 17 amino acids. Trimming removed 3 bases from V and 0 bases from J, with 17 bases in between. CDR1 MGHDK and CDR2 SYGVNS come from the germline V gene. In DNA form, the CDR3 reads TGTGCCAGCAGTGATCCCGTCATTACAGGGATGAACACTGAAGCTTTCTTT. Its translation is CASSDPVITGMNTEAFF.

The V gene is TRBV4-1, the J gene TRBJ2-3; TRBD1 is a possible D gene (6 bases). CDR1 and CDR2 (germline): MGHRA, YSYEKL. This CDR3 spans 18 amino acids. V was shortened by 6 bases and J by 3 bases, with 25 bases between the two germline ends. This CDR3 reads CASRQSNNQGSRTDTQYF. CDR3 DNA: TGCGCCAGCAGACAATCTAATAATCAGGGGAGTAGGACAGATACGCAGTATTTT.

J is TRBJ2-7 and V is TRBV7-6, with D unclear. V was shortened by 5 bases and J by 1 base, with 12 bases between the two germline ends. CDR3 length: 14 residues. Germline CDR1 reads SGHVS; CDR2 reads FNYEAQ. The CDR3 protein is CASSPGGNSYEQYF. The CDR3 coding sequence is TGTGCCAGCAGCCCCGGTGGGAATTCCTACGAGCAGTACTTC.

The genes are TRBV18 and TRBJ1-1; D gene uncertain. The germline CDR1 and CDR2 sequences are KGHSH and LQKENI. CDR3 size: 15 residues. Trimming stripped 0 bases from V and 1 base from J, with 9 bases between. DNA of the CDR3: TGTGCCAGCTCACCACCGAGGTGGGGGAACACTGAAGCTTTCTTT. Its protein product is CASSPPRWGNTEAFF.

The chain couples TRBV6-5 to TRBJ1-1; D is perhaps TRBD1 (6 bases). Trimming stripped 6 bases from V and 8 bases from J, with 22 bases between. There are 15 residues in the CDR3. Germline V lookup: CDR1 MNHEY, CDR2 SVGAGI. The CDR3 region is CASRRRTVSGGEAFF. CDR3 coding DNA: TGTGCCAGCAGGCGACGGACAGTCTCGGGCGGGGAAGCTTTCTTT.

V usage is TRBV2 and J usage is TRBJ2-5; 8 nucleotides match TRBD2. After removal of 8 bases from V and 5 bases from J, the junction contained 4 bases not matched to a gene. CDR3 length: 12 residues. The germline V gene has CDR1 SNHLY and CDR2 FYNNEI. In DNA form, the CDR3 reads TGTGCCAGCGCCGGCGGGGGGGAGACCCAGTACTTC. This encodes CASAGGGETQYF.

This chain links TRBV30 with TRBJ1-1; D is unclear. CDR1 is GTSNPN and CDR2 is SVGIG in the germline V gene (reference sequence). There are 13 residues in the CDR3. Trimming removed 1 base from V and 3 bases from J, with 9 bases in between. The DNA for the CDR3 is TGTGCCTGGAGTGCCCACGTCTACACTGAAGCTTTCTTT. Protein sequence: CAWSAHVYTEAFF.

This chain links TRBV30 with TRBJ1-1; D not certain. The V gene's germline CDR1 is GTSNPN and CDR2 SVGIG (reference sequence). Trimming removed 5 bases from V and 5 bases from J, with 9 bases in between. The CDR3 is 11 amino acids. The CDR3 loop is CAWVRRTEAFF. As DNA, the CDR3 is TGTGCCTGGGTCAGGAGGACTGAAGCTTTCTTT.

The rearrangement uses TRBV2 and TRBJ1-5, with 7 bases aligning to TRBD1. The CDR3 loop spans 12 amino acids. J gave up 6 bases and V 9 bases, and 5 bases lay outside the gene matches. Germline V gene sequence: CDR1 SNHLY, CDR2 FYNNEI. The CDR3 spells CASTGEGQPQHF. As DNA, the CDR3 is TGTGCCAGTACAGGGGAAGGTCAGCCCCAGCATTTT.

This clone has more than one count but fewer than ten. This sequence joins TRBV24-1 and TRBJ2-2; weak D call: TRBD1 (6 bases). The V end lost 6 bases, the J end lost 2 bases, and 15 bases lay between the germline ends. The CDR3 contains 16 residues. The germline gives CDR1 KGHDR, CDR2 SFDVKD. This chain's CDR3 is CATSPWQGINTGELFF. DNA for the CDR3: TGTGCCACCAGTCCGTGGCAGGGGATTAACACCGGGGAGCTGTTTTTT.

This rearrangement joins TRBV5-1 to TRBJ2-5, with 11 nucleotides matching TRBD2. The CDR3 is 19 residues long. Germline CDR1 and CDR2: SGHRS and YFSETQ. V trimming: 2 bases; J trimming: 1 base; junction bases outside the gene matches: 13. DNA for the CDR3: TGCGCCAGCAGCTTTGGAACTAGCGGGAGCCCGGGGGTCCAAGAGACCCAGTACTTC. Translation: CASSFGTSGSPGVQETQYF.

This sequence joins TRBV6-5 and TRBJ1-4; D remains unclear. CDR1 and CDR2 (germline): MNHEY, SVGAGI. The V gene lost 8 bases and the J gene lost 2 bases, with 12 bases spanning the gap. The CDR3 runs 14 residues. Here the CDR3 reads CASRLTPTNEKLFF. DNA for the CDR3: TGTGCCAGCCGTTTGACACCGACTAATGAAAAACTGTTTTTT.

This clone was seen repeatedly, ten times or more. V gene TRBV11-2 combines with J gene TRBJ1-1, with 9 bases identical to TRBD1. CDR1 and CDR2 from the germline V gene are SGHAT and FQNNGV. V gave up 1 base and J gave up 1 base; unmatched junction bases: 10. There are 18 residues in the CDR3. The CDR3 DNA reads TGTGCCAGCAGCTTAGTGTTAGTTAGGGACAGGGCGAACACTGAAGCTTTCTTT. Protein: CASSLVLVRDRANTEAFF.

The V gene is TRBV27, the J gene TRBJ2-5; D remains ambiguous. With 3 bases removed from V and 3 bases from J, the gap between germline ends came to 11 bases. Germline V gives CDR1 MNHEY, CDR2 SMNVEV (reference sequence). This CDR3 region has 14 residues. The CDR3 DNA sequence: TGTGCCAGCAGTTTGGCAGGCCAGAAAGAGACCCAGTACTTC. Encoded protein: CASSLAGQKETQYF.

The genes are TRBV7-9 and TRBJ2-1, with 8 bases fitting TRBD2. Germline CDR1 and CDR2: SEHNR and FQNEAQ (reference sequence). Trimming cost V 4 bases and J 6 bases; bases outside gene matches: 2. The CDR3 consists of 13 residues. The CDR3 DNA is TGTGCCAGCAGCTCAGCGGGAGCCAATGAGCAGTTCTTC. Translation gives CASSSAGANEQFF.

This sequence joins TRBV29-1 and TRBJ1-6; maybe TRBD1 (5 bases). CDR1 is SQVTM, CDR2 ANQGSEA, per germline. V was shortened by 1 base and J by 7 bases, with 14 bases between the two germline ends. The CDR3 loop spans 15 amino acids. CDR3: CSVEGEGLLNSPLHF. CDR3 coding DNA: TGCAGCGTTGAAGGTGAGGGACTTCTAAATTCACCCCTCCACTTT.

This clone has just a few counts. CDR3 residues: CASSRGGDSPLHF. The CDR3 region has the DNA TGTGCCAGTTCGCGAGGGGGAGACTCACCCCTCCACTTT. The chain is built from TRBV18 and TRBJ1-6; possibly TRBD1 for D (6 bases). V was shortened by 9 bases and J by 10 bases, with 16 bases between the two germline ends. This CDR3 spans 13 amino acids. The germline CDR1 and CDR2 sequences are KGHSH and LQKENI. The full variable domain, rest sourced from reference TRBV18 and TRBJ1-6, is NAGVMQNPRHLVRRRGQEARLRCSPMKGHSHVYWYRQLPEEGLKFMVYLQKENIIDESGMPKERFSAEFPKEGPSILRIQQVVRGDSAAYFCASSRGGDSPLHFGNGTRLTVT.

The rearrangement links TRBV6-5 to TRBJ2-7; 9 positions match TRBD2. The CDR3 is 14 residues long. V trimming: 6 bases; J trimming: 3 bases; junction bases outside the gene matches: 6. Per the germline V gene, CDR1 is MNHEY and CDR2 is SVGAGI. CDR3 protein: CASRGLRGGYEQYF. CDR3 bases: TGTGCCAGCAGGGGTTTGCGGGGGGGCTACGAGCAGTACTTC.

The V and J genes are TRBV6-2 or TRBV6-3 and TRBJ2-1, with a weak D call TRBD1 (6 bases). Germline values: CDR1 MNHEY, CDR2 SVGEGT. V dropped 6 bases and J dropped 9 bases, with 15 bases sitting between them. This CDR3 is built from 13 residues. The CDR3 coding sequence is TGTGCCAGCAGCCGACCAGGGGCGGCTGAGCAGTTCTTC. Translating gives CASSRPGAAEQFF.

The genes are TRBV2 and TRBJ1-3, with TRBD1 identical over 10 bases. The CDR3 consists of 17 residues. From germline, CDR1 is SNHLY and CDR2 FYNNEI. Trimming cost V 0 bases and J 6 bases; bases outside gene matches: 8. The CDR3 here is CASSEARQGAFANTIYF. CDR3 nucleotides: TGTGCCAGCAGTGAAGCGCGACAGGGGGCGTTCGCAAACACCATATATTTT.